The sequence of this T cell receptor beta chain was determined in a study of Tregs in tolerant kidney transplant recipients. Findings and caveats of the study: Activated donor B cell expansion appeared to reveal the most relevant donor-specific TCRbeta repertoire.

Worth noting for this clone: The antigen is not known.

Thawed PBMCs were FACS-sorted into unstimulated CD4+CD25+CD127- regulatory T cells, CD4+CD25- non-regulatory cells, CD4 and CD8 cells. Trimming cost V 0 bases and J 0 bases, with 14 bases left between them. Germline V gives CDR1 SGHRS, CDR2 YFSETQ. The CDR3 is made up of 17 amino acids. The repertoire was sequenced with immunoSEQ multiplex PCR; TCRdb's copy has only in-frame clones and lacks some. The sample consists of some 90,000 clones, around nine tenths of them appearing once. This chain links TRBV5-1 with TRBJ2-3, with D perhaps TRBD1 (5 bases). Sequencing used CD8+ T cells from blood. The TCR originated in a human donor in good health. CDR3 amino acids: CASSLVRTFSSTDTQYF. Here the CDR3 DNA reads TGCGCCAGCAGCTTGGTTCGGACATTCTCTAGCACAGATACGCAGTATTTT.